A selection of T cell receptor beta chains follows, all from one sample in a study of a mutant IDH1 vaccine in newly diagnosed glioma. These receptors' antigens are unknown. Profiled with immunoSEQ multiplex PCR; TCRdb holds only in-frame clones, not every one. In the table there are tens of thousands of clones, 80% to 90% of which are singletons. The source material was PBMCs, sampled from a glioma patient whose treatment included an IDH1 peptide vaccine. The receptors come from a man aged 35 to 55 with glioma. CDR3s include the opening cysteine and the closing phenylalanine or tryptophan. Fields, in order: D gene, clone size, V gene, J gene, CDR3 DNA, CDR3 protein. A D gene is named only where the DNA matches it firmly. Size tells how often a clone was seen (once, few, many) or the class of an expanded clone, and some rows leave it out.

D: -; size: -; V: TRBV7-2; J: TRBJ1-2; DNA: TGTGCCAGCAGCCTGTTGACAGGCGCCTATGGCTACACCTTC; CDR3: CASSLLTGAYGYTF
D: -; size: -; V: TRBV5-1; J: TRBJ2-7; DNA: TGCGCCAGCAGCCCCATCGGGGGTATCCCCTACGAGCAGTACTTC; CDR3: CASSPIGGIPYEQYF
D: TRBD2; size: -; V: TRBV11-2; J: TRBJ2-5; DNA: TGTGCCAGCAGCTTAGCGGGAGGGAAAGAGACCCAGTACTTC; CDR3: CASSLAGGKETQYF
D: -; size: -; V: TRBV7-9; J: TRBJ1-1; DNA: TGTGCCAGCTACCCTGTCGCCACTGAAGCTTTCTTT; CDR3: CASYPVATEAFF
D: -; size: -; V: TRBV28; J: TRBJ2-2; DNA: TGTGCCAGCAGGTGGGGAGAGAACACCGGGGAGCTGTTTTTT; CDR3: CASRWGENTGELFF
D: -; size: -; V: TRBV2; J: TRBJ2-2; DNA: TGTGCCAGCAGTGGGTCCGGGGAGCTGTTTTTT; CDR3: CASSGSGELFF
D: -; size: -; V: TRBV6-6; J: TRBJ2-1; DNA: TGTGCCAGCAGTTCTACCGCCGAGCAGTTCTTC; CDR3: CASSSTAEQFF
D: -; size: -; V: TRBV30; J: TRBJ1-5; DNA: TGTGCCTGGGCCCACAGGGGCAATCAGCCCCAGCATTTT; CDR3: CAWAHRGNQPQHF
D: -; size: -; V: TRBV15; J: TRBJ1-5; DNA: TGTGCCACCAGCAGAGCAATCTTAGGGAATCAGCCCCAGCATTTT; CDR3: CATSRAILGNQPQHF
D: TRBD1; size: -; V: TRBV7-8; J: TRBJ2-7; DNA: TGTGCCAGCAGCCCCCGGGACAGGGGAAAAACGGGGCTCTACGAGCAGTACTTC; CDR3: CASSPRDRGKTGLYEQYF
D: -; size: -; V: TRBV18; J: TRBJ1-1; DNA: TGTGCCAGCTCAGTGGACAGCTCAAACACTGAAGCTTTCTTT; CDR3: CASSVDSSNTEAFF
D: -; size: -; V: TRBV5-1; J: TRBJ1-2; DNA: TGCGCCAGCAGCTCGACAGTTTCTAACTATGGCTACACCTTC; CDR3: CASSSTVSNYGYTF
D: TRBD2; size: -; V: TRBV7-8; J: TRBJ2-2; DNA: TGTGCCAGCAGCTTAGCTAGCGGGAGTAACACCGGGGAGCTGTTTTTT; CDR3: CASSLASGSNTGELFF
D: TRBD2; size: -; V: TRBV12-5; J: TRBJ2-1; DNA: TGTGCTAGTGGTTTCACTAGCGGGCTTTCAAATGAGCAGTTCTTC; CDR3: CASGFTSGLSNEQFF
D: -; size: -; V: TRBV9; J: TRBJ1-2; DNA: TGTGCCAGCAGTGACACGGGACGTGGCTACACCTTC; CDR3: CASSDTGRGYTF
D: -; size: once; V: TRBV28; J: TRBJ1-2; DNA: TGTGCCAGCAGGTCTCAACAGGGCAACTATGGCTACACCTTC; CDR3: CASRSQQGNYGYTF
D: -; size: -; V: TRBV4-1; J: TRBJ1-1; DNA: TGCGCCAGCAGCCAAAGGAACACTGAAGCTTTCTTT; CDR3: CASSQRNTEAFF
D: -; size: -; V: TRBV19; J: TRBJ1-5; DNA: TGTGCCAGTAGTCCCCAGGGGCAGCCCCAGCATTTT; CDR3: CASSPQGQPQHF
D: TRBD1; size: -; V: TRBV28; J: TRBJ1-4; DNA: TGTGCCAGCAGTTTTATAAGGGGGCAAAATGAAAAACTGTTTTTT; CDR3: CASSFIRGQNEKLFF
D: -; size: once; V: TRBV27; J: TRBJ1-2; DNA: TGTGCCAGCAGTCCGAACGAAACCCCATTAAGGGGCTACACCTTC; CDR3: CASSPNETPLRGYTF
D: -; size: -; V: TRBV2; J: TRBJ2-7; DNA: TGTGCCAGCAGTGCCGGGACTTGGGGAGTCGAGCAGTACTTC; CDR3: CASSAGTWGVEQYF
D: TRBD1; size: few; V: TRBV5-1; J: TRBJ1-2; DNA: TGCGCCAGCAGCTCCATCAGGGACAGCGATCCGCCCGACTATGGCTACACCTTC; CDR3: CASSSIRDSDPPDYGYTF
D: -; size: -; V: TRBV7-8; J: TRBJ1-4; DNA: TGTGCCAGCAGCTTAGGGCTGGAAGTTGAAAAACTGTTTTTT; CDR3: CASSLGLEVEKLFF
D: -; size: once; V: TRBV21-1; J: TRBJ2-5; DNA: TGTGCCAGCAGCAAGGGTCAGCCTCTTTCACTCCAAGAGACCCAGTACTTC; CDR3: CASSKGQPLSLQETQYF
D: -; size: -; V: TRBV7-8; J: TRBJ1-2; DNA: TGTGCCAGCAGTAGGGTAGAGCCTAACTATGGCTACACCTTC; CDR3: CASSRVEPNYGYTF
D: TRBD1; size: -; V: TRBV28; J: TRBJ1-2; DNA: TGTGCCAGCAGTTCCCCGGGACAGTTTGATGGTTCGAATGGCTACACCTTC; CDR3: CASSSPGQFDGSNGYTF
D: TRBD1; size: -; V: TRBV5-6; J: TRBJ1-1; DNA: TGTGCCAGCAGCTTGGGGTTAAGGGAACAGGGGGCTGATGAAGCTTTCTTT; CDR3: CASSLGLREQGADEAFF
D: TRBD2; size: -; V: TRBV6-1; J: TRBJ2-5; DNA: TGTGCCAGCAGTGAAGGCCCCCCAGCGGGAGGGGCCGCCCGGTACTTC; CDR3: CASSEGPPAGGAARYF
D: -; size: -; V: TRBV6-6; J: TRBJ2-1; DNA: TGTGCCAGCAGTTACTCACGGGCCCAAAGATACAATGAGCAGTTCTTC; CDR3: CASSYSRAQRYNEQFF
D: TRBD2; size: -; V: TRBV5-1; J: TRBJ2-3; DNA: TGCGCCAGCAGCTGGACGCCGGGTAGCGGGGCAGATACGCAGTATTTT; CDR3: CASSWTPGSGADTQYF
D: -; size: -; V: TRBV11-1; J: TRBJ2-5; DNA: TGTGCCAGCACGGGGGACAGAGTCAAAGAGACCCAGTACTTC; CDR3: CASTGDRVKETQYF
D: -; size: -; V: TRBV19; J: TRBJ1-2; DNA: TGTGCCAGTAGTCATCAGGGGACGGCTAGCTATGGCTACACCTTC; CDR3: CASSHQGTASYGYTF
D: -; size: -; V: TRBV5-8; J: TRBJ2-6; DNA: TGTGCCAGCAGCCCACTTAGGCGCCCCACTGGGGCCAACGTCCTGACTTTC; CDR3: CASSPLRRPTGANVLTF
D: -; size: -; V: TRBV6-5; J: TRBJ1-3; DNA: TGTGCCAGCAGTTACGGGGGAGGGAGCTCTGGAAACACCATATATTTT; CDR3: CASSYGGGSSGNTIYF
D: -; size: -; V: TRBV29-1; J: TRBJ1-4; DNA: TGCAGCGTTGAGGGGGCTGTCGGGGAAAAACTGTTTTTT; CDR3: CSVEGAVGEKLFF
D: TRBD2; size: few; V: TRBV28; J: TRBJ2-4; DNA: TGTGCCAGCAGAGGACTAGCGGGAGGACTTAACATTCAGTACTTC; CDR3: CASRGLAGGLNIQYF
D: -; size: -; V: TRBV4-2; J: TRBJ2-7; DNA: TGTGCCAGCAGCCAAGAGGAAATTACCTACGAGCAGTACTTC; CDR3: CASSQEEITYEQYF
D: -; size: -; V: TRBV7-2; J: TRBJ2-1; DNA: TGTGCCAGCAGCTTCATGGTCGGGGATGAGCAGTTCTTC; CDR3: CASSFMVGDEQFF
D: -; size: -; V: TRBV19; J: TRBJ1-2; DNA: TGTGCCACCCGGACACGGGGTACTAACTATGGCTACACCTTC; CDR3: CATRTRGTNYGYTF
D: TRBD2; size: once; V: TRBV19; J: TRBJ2-5; DNA: TGTGCCAGTAGGGCTAGCGGGTGGGGCAAGCGAGAGACCCAGTACTTC; CDR3: CASRASGWGKRETQYF
D: -; size: -; V: TRBV29-1; J: TRBJ2-3; DNA: TGCAGCGCGGGGTTCACAGATACGCAGTATTTT; CDR3: CSAGFTDTQYF
D: -; size: -; V: TRBV7-2; J: TRBJ2-7; DNA: TGTGCCAGCAGCTTAGACGGGAGTTGGGGCGAGCAGTACTTC; CDR3: CASSLDGSWGEQYF
D: -; size: -; V: TRBV2; J: TRBJ2-2; DNA: TGTGCCAGTAGGACAGCCTCGAACACCGGGGAGCTGTTTTTT; CDR3: CASRTASNTGELFF
D: -; size: -; V: TRBV7-2; J: TRBJ2-7; DNA: TGTGCCAGCAGTAGTTGGCTGTTCCCCTACGAGCAGTACTTC; CDR3: CASSSWLFPYEQYF
D: -; size: -; V: TRBV11-2; J: TRBJ2-1; DNA: TGTGCCAGCTTTCCAACCCGCGGGGCTGAGCAGTTCTTC; CDR3: CASFPTRGAEQFF
D: -; size: -; V: TRBV9; J: TRBJ2-3; DNA: TGTGCCAGCAGCGAGACCGGCACAGATACGCAGTATTTT; CDR3: CASSETGTDTQYF
D: -; size: -; V: TRBV5-4; J: TRBJ2-7; DNA: TGTGCCAGCAGCTTGGGGACCCCGGGACGGACCTACGAGCAGTACTTC; CDR3: CASSLGTPGRTYEQYF
D: -; size: -; V: TRBV25-1; J: TRBJ1-5; DNA: TGTGCCAGCAGTGATCGACAGGTTTGGCAGCCCCAGCATTTT; CDR3: CASSDRQVWQPQHF
D: TRBD1; size: -; V: TRBV20-1; J: TRBJ2-1; DNA: TGCAGTGCCGAACAGGGGGCTGAGCAGTTCTTC; CDR3: CSAEQGAEQFF
D: TRBD1; size: once; V: TRBV4-1; J: TRBJ2-3; DNA: TGCGCCAGCAGCGGACTTGGACAGGGAGGAGCAGATACGCAGTATTTT; CDR3: CASSGLGQGGADTQYF
D: -; size: -; V: TRBV10-2; J: TRBJ1-4; DNA: TGCGCTACAGAGGGATCGGGAACTAATGAAAAACTGTTTTTT; CDR3: CATEGSGTNEKLFF
D: TRBD2; size: -; V: TRBV27; J: TRBJ2-1; DNA: TGTGCCAGCACGGGACTAGCGGGGGGTTTGCAGTTCTTC; CDR3: CASTGLAGGLQFF
D: -; size: -; V: TRBV19; J: TRBJ1-5; DNA: TGTGCCAGTGGTCCGGGGAGCAGCAATCAGCCCCAGCATTTT; CDR3: CASGPGSSNQPQHF
D: -; size: once; V: TRBV4-1; J: TRBJ1-2; DNA: TGCGCCAGCAGCCAGGGGGGAGGGTTCACAAACTATGGCTACACCTTC; CDR3: CASSQGGGFTNYGYTF